The 23 T cell receptor beta chains below come from one sample, sequenced in a study of blood T cell repertoires in COVID-19. Sequencing used immunoSEQ multiplex PCR; TCRdb keeps in-frame clones, though not all of them. In the table there are 200,000 or so clones, 70% to 90% of which are singletons. The sample taken for sequencing was peripheral blood. Every receptor here comes from a woman aged 40 to 50 who had recovered from COVID-19.

The chain recombines TRBV7-2 with TRBJ2-3; tentatively, D is TRBD2 (6 bases). The ends were cut back, 6 bases at V and 4 bases at J, with 11 bases in the middle. Germline V gene lookup returns CDR1 SGHTA and CDR2 FQGNSA. This CDR3 contains 13 residues. CDR3 coding DNA: TGTGCCAGCAGTCGTCCGGGGGCAGATACGCAGTATTTT. This gives the protein CASSRPGADTQYF.

This chain connects TRBV6-5 to TRBJ2-1, with a possible D match to TRBD1 (6 bases). Germline CDR1 MNHEY, CDR2 SVGAGI. This CDR3 is built from 13 residues. V was shortened by 6 bases and J by 6 bases, with 12 bases between the two germline ends. The CDR3 region is CASSRGHLNEQFF. The CDR3 nucleotides are TGTGCCAGCAGCAGGGGACATCTCAATGAGCAGTTCTTC.

The chain links TRBV27 to TRBJ1-1; 7 positions agree with TRBD1. V lost 6 bases and J lost 1; bases outside the gene matches: 8. Looked up from germline, CDR1 is MNHEY and CDR2 is SMNVEV (reference sequence). The CDR3 spans 15 residues. The DNA for the CDR3 is TGTGCCAGCAGACCCGACAGGGTAGGGAACACTGAAGCTTTCTTT. Encoded protein: CASRPDRVGNTEAFF.

V is TRBV19 and J is TRBJ2-5, with D perhaps matching TRBD1 (5 bases). The CDR3 loop spans 17 amino acids. Per the germline V gene, CDR1 is LNHDA and CDR2 is SQIVND (reference sequence). V was clipped by 6 bases and J by 5 bases, with 25 bases between them. The CDR3 protein is CASSNRGAGLVGETQYF. The CDR3 nucleotides read TGTGCCAGTAGCAATCGTGGGGCAGGGCTCGTCGGGGAGACCCAGTACTTC.

The chain is built from TRBV21-1 and TRBJ1-1; no check of the table's D call, TRBD1, against the DNA was made. TRBV21-1 is a known pseudogene. The CDR3 loop spans 19 amino acids. CDR3 DNA sequence: TGTGCCAGCAGCAAACCGTTAGCAGGGGTTATTATAATGAACACTGAAGCTTTCTTT. Translation gives CASSKPLAGVIIMNTEAFF.

This chain joins TRBV15 and TRBJ1-1; TRBD1 matches 7 bases. CDR1 and CDR2 (germline): LNHNV, YYDKDF (reference sequence). Trimming cost V 3 bases and J 4 bases; bases outside gene matches: 11. The CDR3 has 16 amino acids. CDR3 sequence (DNA): TGTGCCACCAGCAGGGGGGAACAGGGGCTCTCCACTGAAGCTTTCTTT. Its translation is CATSRGEQGLSTEAFF.

This clone was detected once. The rearrangement joins TRBV11-2 to TRBJ2-7, with 10 bases that match TRBD2. Germline V gene data show CDR1 as SGHAT and CDR2 as FQNNGV. The CDR3 consists of 15 residues. V was clipped by 2 bases and J by 0 bases; unmatched bases: 1. CDR3 residues: CASSLSSGSSYEQYF. The CDR3 coding sequence is TGTGCCAGCAGCTTATCTAGCGGGAGCTCCTACGAGCAGTACTTC.

The V call is TRBV27, the J call TRBJ2-1, with 9 bases identical to TRBD1. The CDR3 length is 17 residues. Germline V gene data show CDR1 as MNHEY and CDR2 as SMNVEV (reference sequence). V gave up 4 bases and J gave up 3 bases; unmatched junction bases: 10. The CDR3 reads CASSSPPGTGNYNEQFF. Written as DNA, the CDR3 is TGTGCCAGCAGTTCGCCTCCCGGGACAGGGAACTACAATGAGCAGTTCTTC.

As DNA, the CDR3 is TGTGCCAGTAGCCCCTCCACGGGGGGCGAAGACTTCAGTGAAGCTTTCTTT. Translated: CASSPSTGGEDFSEAFF. J is TRBJ1-1 and V is TRBV19, with D perhaps matching TRBD1 (6 bases). Deletions cut 6 bases from V and 7 bases from J, with 27 bases between. Germline-derived CDR1 and CDR2 are LNHDA and SQIVND (reference sequence). CDR3 length: 17 amino acids.

This sequence joins TRBV29-1 and TRBJ2-1, with a weak D call TRBD2 (6 bases). Germline V gene data show CDR1 as SQVTM and CDR2 as ANQGSEA. The CDR3 contains 15 residues. V was cut by 7 bases and J by 5 bases, with 21 bases left in between. The CDR3 bases are TGCAGCGCCCTTTCGGCGGCGGGAACCGACAATGAGCAGTTCTTC. This encodes CSALSAAGTDNEQFF.

The chain joins TRBV5-1 to TRBJ2-2, with 9 bases that match TRBD2. Trimming removed 0 bases from V and 2 bases from J; junction bases left unmatched: 2. Germline V gene data show CDR1 as SGHRS and CDR2 as YFSETQ. This CDR3 spans 16 amino acids. The CDR3, as DNA: TGCGCCAGCAGCTTGGAGACTAGCGGTAACACCGGGGAGCTGTTTTTT. Its protein is CASSLETSGNTGELFF. Full variable domain (outside the CDR3, taken from reference TRBV5-1 and TRBJ2-2): KAGVTQTPRYLIKTRGQQVTLSCSPISGHRSVSWYQQTPGQGLQFLFEYFSETQRNKGNFPGRFSGRQFSNSRSEMNVSTLELGDSALYLCASSLETSGNTGELFFGEGSRLTVL.

V usage is TRBV27 and J usage is TRBJ1-1, with 7 bases aligning to TRBD1. CDR3 length: 15 residues. V was clipped by 0 bases and J by 5 bases; unmatched bases: 6. Per the germline V gene, CDR1 is MNHEY and CDR2 is SMNVEV (reference sequence). CDR3 residues: CASSLSRTGATEAFF. CDR3 in DNA: TGTGCCAGCAGTTTATCCAGGACAGGCGCTACTGAAGCTTTCTTT.

V and J are TRBV15 and TRBJ1-5, with 9 bases fitting TRBD1. CDR3 length: 17 residues. Unmatched junction bases numbered 6, after V lost 2 bases and J lost 1 base. Looked up from germline, CDR1 is LNHNV and CDR2 is YYDKDF (reference sequence). In DNA form, the CDR3 reads TGTGCCACCAGCAGACTCCCGGGGACAGGGAGCAATCAGCCCCAGCATTTT. Its translation is CATSRLPGTGSNQPQHF.

This clone was seen only a few times. The V gene is TRBV25-1, the J gene TRBJ2-1, with D uncertain. Between the trimmed V and J ends, which lost 1 base and 6 bases, there was a span of 7 bases. This CDR3 contains 13 residues. Germline-derived CDR1 and CDR2 are MGHDK and SYGVNS. The CDR3 DNA reads as TGTGCCAGCAGTGAATCCCGAGGCAATGAGCAGTTCTTC. This gives the protein CASSESRGNEQFF.

V usage is TRBV4-2 and J usage is TRBJ1-5; possibly TRBD1 for D (6 bases). This CDR3 spans 16 amino acids. Germline V gives CDR1 LGHNA, CDR2 YNFKEQ. Trimming removed 1 base from V and 3 bases from J, with 13 bases in between. In DNA, the CDR3 is TGTGCCAGCAGCCAAGTCTGGGCAGGGGACAATCAGCCCCAGCATTTT. This codes for CASSQVWAGDNQPQHF.

This sequence joins TRBV4-2 and TRBJ1-5; maybe TRBD1 (5 bases). CDR1 and CDR2 (germline): LGHNA, YNFKEQ. This CDR3 contains 16 residues. V lost 1 base and J 4 bases, leaving 14 bases between the germline ends. The CDR3 DNA reads TGTGCCAGCAGCCAAGGCCAGGGAAGGTCGAATCAGCCCCAGCATTTT. It is translated as CASSQGQGRSNQPQHF.

V usage is TRBV12-3 or TRBV12-4 and J usage is TRBJ1-1, with no clear D. This CDR3 has 12 amino acids. The V end lost 6 bases, the J end lost 6 bases, and 11 bases lay between the germline ends. Written as DNA, the CDR3 is TGTGCCAGCAGCCTAACTGCTGCTGAAGCTTTCTTT. Its translation: CASSLTAAEAFF.

A word on this clone: Other nucleotide sequences in the sample specify the same CDR3. This sequence joins TRBV19 and TRBJ1-3; 7 bases are a match to TRBD1. Germline-derived CDR1 and CDR2 are LNHDA and SQIVND (reference sequence). The J segment lost 0 bases and the V segment lost 5 bases, leaving 7 bases of the junction unmatched. This CDR3 comprises 16 residues. DNA of the CDR3: TGTGCCAGTAGTCTCAGGGACAGCCTCTCTGGAAACACCATATATTTT. Encoded protein: CASSLRDSLSGNTIYF.

The rearrangement joins TRBV6-5 to TRBJ1-1, with 9 bases identical to TRBD1. Germline V gene lookup returns CDR1 MNHEY and CDR2 SVGAGI. With 6 bases clipped from V and 1 base from J, the junction kept 6 bases outside the gene matches. The CDR3 is made up of 15 amino acids. The CDR3 bases are TGTGCCAGCAGGTCGGGACAGGGAAAGAACACTGAAGCTTTCTTT. This codes for CASRSGQGKNTEAFF.

This chain uses TRBV2 with TRBJ2-5, with TRBD1 matching over 9 bases. The junction had 10 bases not matched to a gene; V was cut back by 6 bases and J by 5 bases. The CDR3 extends over 15 amino acids. The germline CDR1 and CDR2 sequences are SNHLY and FYNNEI. CDR3 DNA: TGTGCCAGCAGCCAAGGGACAGGGAGGTCGGAGACCCAGTACTTC. Protein sequence: CASSQGTGRSETQYF.

The sample holds a few counts of this clone. J is TRBJ2-1 and V is TRBV4-1; 7 bases align to TRBD1. The CDR3 consists of 17 residues. Germline CDR1 and CDR2: MGHRA and YSYEKL. With 1 base clipped from V and 0 bases from J, the junction kept 6 bases outside the gene matches. The DNA for the CDR3 is TGCGCCAGCAGCCAAGGAGCCCCAGGGGGCTCCTACAATGAGCAGTTCTTC. This translates into CASSQGAPGGSYNEQFF.

A few counts support this clone. The CDR3 is CASSSMAPGAGAGNTIYF. The CDR3 region has the DNA TGCGCCAGCAGCTCCATGGCCCCAGGAGCAGGGGCTGGAAACACCATATATTTT. J is TRBJ1-3 and V is TRBV5-1, with a tentative D call TRBD1 (6 bases). The germline V and J ends were trimmed by 3 bases and 2 bases, with 21 bases remaining between them. The CDR3 contains 18 residues. CDR1 and CDR2 (germline): SGHRS, YFSETQ.

The V and J genes are TRBV7-9 and TRBJ1-1, with TRBD1 identical over 9 bases. V was clipped by 4 bases and J by 1 base; unmatched bases: 4. The germline V gene encodes CDR1 SEHNR and CDR2 FQNEAQ (reference sequence). The CDR3 spans 15 residues. DNA of the CDR3: TGTGCCAGCAGCTCGCCGGACAGGGGGAACACTGAAGCTTTCTTT. Protein: CASSSPDRGNTEAFF. The full variable domain, its missing parts supplied by reference TRBV7-9 and TRBJ1-1, is DTGVSQNPRHKITKRGQNVTFRCDPISEHNRLYWYRQTLGQGPEFLTYFQNEAQLEKSRLLSDRFSAERPKGSFSTLEIQRTEQGDSAMYLCASSSPDRGNTEAFFGQGTRLTVV.